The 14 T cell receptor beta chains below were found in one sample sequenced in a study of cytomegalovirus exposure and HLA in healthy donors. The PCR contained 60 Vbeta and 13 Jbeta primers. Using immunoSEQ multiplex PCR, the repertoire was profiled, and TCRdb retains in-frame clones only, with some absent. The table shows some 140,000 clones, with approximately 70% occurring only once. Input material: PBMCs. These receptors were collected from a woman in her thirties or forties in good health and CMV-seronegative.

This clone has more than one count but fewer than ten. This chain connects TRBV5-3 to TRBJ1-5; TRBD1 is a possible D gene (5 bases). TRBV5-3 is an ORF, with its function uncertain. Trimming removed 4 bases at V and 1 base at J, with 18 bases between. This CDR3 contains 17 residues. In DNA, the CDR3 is TGTGCCAGAAGCATGTGGGGAGGGGCCCAGAGCAATCAGCCCCAGCATTTT. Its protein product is CARSMWGGAQSNQPQHF.

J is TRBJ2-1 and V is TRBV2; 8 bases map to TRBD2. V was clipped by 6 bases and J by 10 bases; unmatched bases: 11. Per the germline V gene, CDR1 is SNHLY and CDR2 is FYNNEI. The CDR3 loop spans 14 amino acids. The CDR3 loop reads CASSPGGGWGEQFF. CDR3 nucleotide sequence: TGTGCCAGCAGCCCCGGGGGGGGGTGGGGGGAGCAGTTCTTC. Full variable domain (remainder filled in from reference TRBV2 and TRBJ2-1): EPEVTQTPSHQVTQMGQEVILRCVPISNHLYFYWYRQILGQKVEFLVSFYNNEISEKSEIFDDQFSVERPDGSNFTLKIRSTKLEDSAMYFCASSPGGGWGEQFFGPGTRLTVL.

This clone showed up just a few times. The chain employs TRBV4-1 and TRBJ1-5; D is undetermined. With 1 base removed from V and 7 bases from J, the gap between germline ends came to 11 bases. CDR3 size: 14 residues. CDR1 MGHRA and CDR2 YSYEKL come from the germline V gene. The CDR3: CASSQVLVGQPQHF. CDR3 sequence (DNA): TGCGCCAGCAGCCAAGTCCTGGTCGGGCAGCCCCAGCATTTT.

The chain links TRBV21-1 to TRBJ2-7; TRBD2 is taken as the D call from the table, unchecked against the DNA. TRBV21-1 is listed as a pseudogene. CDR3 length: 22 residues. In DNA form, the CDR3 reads TGTGCCAGCAGCAAATGCAACCCCGCGACTAGCGGGGGGCCTACGAGCTCCTACGAGCAGTACGTC. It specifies CASSKCNPATSGGPTSSYEQYV.

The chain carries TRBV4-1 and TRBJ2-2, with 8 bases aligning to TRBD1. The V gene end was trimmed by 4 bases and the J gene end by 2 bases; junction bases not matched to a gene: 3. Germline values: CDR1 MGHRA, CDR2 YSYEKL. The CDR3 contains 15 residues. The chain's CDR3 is CASSRGQGNTGELFF. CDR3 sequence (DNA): TGCGCCAGCAGCCGAGGACAGGGAAACACCGGGGAGCTGTTTTTT.

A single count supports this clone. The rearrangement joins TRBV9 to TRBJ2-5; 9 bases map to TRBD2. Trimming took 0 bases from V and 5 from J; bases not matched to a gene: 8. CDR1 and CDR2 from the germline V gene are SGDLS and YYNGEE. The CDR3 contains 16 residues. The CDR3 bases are TGTGCCAGCAGCGTAGTGTCTAGCGGGGTGAAGGAGACCCAGTACTTC. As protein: CASSVVSSGVKETQYF.

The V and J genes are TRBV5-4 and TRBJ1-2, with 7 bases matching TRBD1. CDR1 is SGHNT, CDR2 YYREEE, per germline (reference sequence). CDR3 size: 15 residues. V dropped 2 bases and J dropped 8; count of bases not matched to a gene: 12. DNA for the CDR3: TGTGCCAGCAGCTTTCCCACTGACAGGGAGGAGGGCTACACCTTC. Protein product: CASSFPTDREEGYTF.

Here the CDR3 reads CASSYDRESEAFF. In DNA form, the CDR3 reads TGTGCCAGCAGCTACGACAGGGAGTCTGAAGCTTTCTTT. The V call is TRBV7-3, the J call TRBJ1-1; 7 bases map to TRBD1. CDR3 length: 13 amino acids. The trim removed 4 bases at V and 6 bases at J, leaving 5 bases unmatched. Germline V gene sequence: CDR1 SGHTA, CDR2 FQGTGA.

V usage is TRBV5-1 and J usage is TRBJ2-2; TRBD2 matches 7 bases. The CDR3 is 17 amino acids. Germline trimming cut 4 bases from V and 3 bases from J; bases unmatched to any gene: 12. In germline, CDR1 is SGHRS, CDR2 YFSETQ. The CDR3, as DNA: TGCGCCAGCAGCAATTGGGGAGGGGCGACCGACACCGGGGAGCTGTTTTTT. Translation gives CASSNWGGATDTGELFF.

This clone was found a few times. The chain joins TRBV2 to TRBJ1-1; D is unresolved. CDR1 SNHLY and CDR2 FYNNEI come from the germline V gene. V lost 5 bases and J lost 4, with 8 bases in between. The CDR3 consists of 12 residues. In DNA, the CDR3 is TGTGCCAGCAGTTTCCTCCTCACTGAAGCTTTCTTT. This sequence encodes CASSFLLTEAFF.

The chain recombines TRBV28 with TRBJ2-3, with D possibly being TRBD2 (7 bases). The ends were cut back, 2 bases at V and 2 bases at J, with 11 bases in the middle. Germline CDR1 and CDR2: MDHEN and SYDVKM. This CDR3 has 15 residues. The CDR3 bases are TGTGCCAGCAGTTTACGGGGGGCCCCCACAGATACGCAGTATTTT. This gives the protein CASSLRGAPTDTQYF.

CDR3 sequence (DNA): TGTGCCAGCAGCGTAGGGACTAGCGGGGAGTGGAGTGAGCAGTTCTTC. Residues: CASSVGTSGEWSEQFF. This chain joins TRBV7-2 and TRBJ2-1; 13 bases fit TRBD2. The J segment lost 9 bases and the V segment lost 5 bases, leaving 10 bases of the junction unmatched. This CDR3 region has 16 residues. The germline V gene encodes CDR1 SGHTA and CDR2 FQGNSA.

This chain's CDR3 is CASSQGATGNTIYF. DNA for the CDR3: TGCGCCAGCAGTCAGGGGGCAACGGGAAACACCATATATTTT. The chain employs TRBV5-1 and TRBJ1-3; the match to TRBD1 covers 8 bases. The CDR3 has 14 residues. Trimming at V came to 5 bases and at J to 4 bases, leaving 5 bases not matched to a gene. The germline CDR1 and CDR2 sequences are SGHRS and YFSETQ.

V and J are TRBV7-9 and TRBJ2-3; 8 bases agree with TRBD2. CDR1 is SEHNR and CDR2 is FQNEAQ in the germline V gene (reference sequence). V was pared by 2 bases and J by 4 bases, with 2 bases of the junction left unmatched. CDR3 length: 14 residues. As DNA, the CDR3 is TGTGCCAGCAGCTTATCGCGGGGGGCAGATACGCAGTATTTT. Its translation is CASSLSRGADTQYF.